Sequencing of this TCR beta chain was carried out in a study of T cell changes during pregnancy in multiple sclerosis. TCRdb's table, derived via immunoSEQ multiplex PCR, lists solely in-frame clones and lacks some. The sample lists about 50,000 clones, around 90% occurring once. The germline V gene has CDR1 LNHNV and CDR2 YYDKDF (reference sequence). V lost 0 bases, J lost 8 bases, and 13 bases lay in between. The CDR3 is 15 residues long. The sequence derives from a female donor with multiple sclerosis, enrolled in a pregnancy study. The sequences come from CD4+ T cells from peripheral blood mononuclear cells, collected after pregnancy. V is TRBV15 and J is TRBJ1-4; D perhaps matches TRBD1 (6 bases). In DNA form, the CDR3 reads TGTGCCACCAGCAGAGAGAACAGGGCGAGGGAAAAACTGTTTTTT. Translation: CATSRENRAREKLFF.